The subject of this entry is one T cell receptor (beta chain). This sample stems from a study of Ad26.COV2.S vaccination and SARS-CoV-2 variants. The treatment is: roughly 18 received Ad26.COV2.S at low or high dose, single or two shots; a few received placebo; per-sample allocation not given. Sampling was done on day 63 after the first vaccine or placebo injection. Method: immunoSEQ multiplex PCR; TCRdb's copy keeps in-frame clones and lacks some. This sample yields around 310,000 clones, of which about nine tenths are seen a single time; approximately 5.8% belongs to the top ten. Per germline, CDR1 SGHRS and CDR2 YFSETQ. The germline V and J ends were trimmed by 1 base and 4 bases, with 11 bases remaining between them. CDR3 length equals 14 residues.

The chain recombines TRBV5-1 with TRBJ1-1; no clear D. The starting material was peripheral blood, obtained in a trial of Ad26.COV2.S vaccine versus placebo. This clonotype originated in a person aged 18 to 65 who received the Ad26.COV2.S COVID-19 vaccine or a placebo. CDR3 in DNA: TGCGCCAGCAGCTTGACCCAAAGCGGCACTGAAGCTTTCTTT. Its protein is CASSLTQSGTEAFF. Supplemented by reference TRBV5-1 and TRBJ1-1, the full variable domain reads KAGVTQTPRYLIKTRGQQVTLSCSPISGHRSVSWYQQTPGQGLQFLFEYFSETQRNKGNFPGRFSGRQFSNSRSEMNVSTLELGDSALYLCASSLTQSGTEAFFGQGTRLTVV.